This TCR beta chain was captured by sequencing in a study of T cell changes during pregnancy in multiple sclerosis. Clones were sequenced by immunoSEQ multiplex PCR, and TCRdb holds only the in-frame ones, with some missing. This sample carries approximately 38,000 clones, around 94% of them seen once, and the ten largest clones take 1.5% to 2%. J gave up 0 bases and V 5 bases, and 13 bases lay outside the gene matches. CDR1 and CDR2 (germline): SEHNR, FQNEAQ (reference sequence). The CDR3 sequence is 18 residues long. Sequences were derived from peripheral blood, sampled in the third trimester of pregnancy. This chain joins TRBV7-9 and TRBJ2-1, with 7 bases that match TRBD1. The receptor comes from a female donor with multiple sclerosis, enrolled in a pregnancy study. The CDR3 loop is CASSIGSVPGGSYNEQFF. The CDR3, as DNA: TGTGCCAGCAGCATTGGGTCGGTGCCAGGGGGCTCCTACAATGAGCAGTTCTTC. Full variable domain (rest looked up from reference TRBV7-9 and TRBJ2-1): DTGVSQNPRHKITKRGQNVTFRCDPISEHNRLYWYRQTLGQGPEFLTYFQNEAQLEKSRLLSDRFSAERPKGSFSTLEIQRTEQGDSAMYLCASSIGSVPGGSYNEQFFGPGTRLTVL.